These T cell receptor beta chains were read from a single sample in a study of shared clonotypes between healthy human individuals. The table came from immunoSEQ multiplex PCR; TCRdb's copy has only in-frame clones and leaves some out. The sample lists approximately 2.1 million clones, approximately 93% occurring once. The sequencing input was naive CD4+ T cells from PBMCs. The source of these receptors is a man between 18 and 35 years old in good health. Some clones in this sample may be carry-over from other donors' samples. Each CDR3 is given with its conserved first and last residue. The D gene is left open where the match is weak. The size entry is marked missing in some rows and otherwise reads once, few, many or a size class.

j_call: TRBJ1-5; cdr3_length: 14; d_call: .; clone_size: .; v_call: TRBV19; cdr3_nt: TGTGCCAGTAGTACCTATTCGGATTATCAGCCCCAGCATTTT; cdr3_aa: CASSTYSDYQPQHF
j_call: TRBJ1-4; cdr3_length: 16; d_call: .; clone_size: .; v_call: TRBV5-1; cdr3_nt: TGCGCCAGCAGCTTGGACCCGGACAGCCGTAATGAAAAACTGTTTTTT; cdr3_aa: CASSLDPDSRNEKLFF
j_call: TRBJ1-5; cdr3_length: 14; d_call: .; clone_size: once; v_call: TRBV28; cdr3_nt: TGTGCCAGCAGGGGGGCCGGGGGTAATCAGCCCCAGCATTTT; cdr3_aa: CASRGAGGNQPQHF
j_call: TRBJ2-5; cdr3_length: 12; d_call: .; clone_size: .; v_call: TRBV12-5; cdr3_nt: TGTGCTAGTGGGGTGGGCGAAGAGACCCAGTACTTC; cdr3_aa: CASGVGEETQYF
j_call: TRBJ1-5; cdr3_length: 13; d_call: .; clone_size: .; v_call: TRBV28; cdr3_nt: TGTGCCAGCAGTTGGGGTGAGGGTCAGCCCCAGCATTTT; cdr3_aa: CASSWGEGQPQHF
j_call: TRBJ2-1; cdr3_length: 14; d_call: .; clone_size: .; v_call: TRBV7-6; cdr3_nt: TGTGCCAGCAGCTTCCGGGACCTTCGGGATGAGCAGTTCTTC; cdr3_aa: CASSFRDLRDEQFF
j_call: TRBJ2-5; cdr3_length: 17; d_call: TRBD2; clone_size: .; v_call: TRBV5-6; cdr3_nt: TGTGCCAGCAGCTTGATGTTGACTAGCGGAGCCCAAGAGACCCAGTACTTC; cdr3_aa: CASSLMLTSGAQETQYF
j_call: TRBJ1-3; cdr3_length: 15; d_call: .; clone_size: .; v_call: TRBV5-1; cdr3_nt: TGCGCCAGCAGCCTTCGACCGGACTCTGGAAACACCATATATTTT; cdr3_aa: CASSLRPDSGNTIYF
j_call: TRBJ1-5; cdr3_length: 13; d_call: TRBD1; clone_size: .; v_call: TRBV27; cdr3_nt: TGTGCCAGCAGACCGACAGGGGGCGAGGCCCAGCATTTT; cdr3_aa: CASRPTGGEAQHF
j_call: TRBJ1-4; cdr3_length: 14; d_call: .; clone_size: .; v_call: TRBV6-5; cdr3_nt: TGTGCCAGCAGTCCCCGGGCAACTAATGAAAAACTGTTTTTT; cdr3_aa: CASSPRATNEKLFF
j_call: TRBJ2-7; cdr3_length: 16; d_call: TRBD2; clone_size: .; v_call: TRBV4-1; cdr3_nt: TGCGCCAGCAGCCGAGATATCCTAGCGGGAGCCCACGAGCAGTACTTC; cdr3_aa: CASSRDILAGAHEQYF
j_call: TRBJ1-1; cdr3_length: 12; d_call: .; clone_size: .; v_call: TRBV18; cdr3_nt: TGTGCCAGCTCACCCACTTCCTCGACGGCTTTCTTT; cdr3_aa: CASSPTSSTAFF
j_call: TRBJ2-7; cdr3_length: 12; d_call: TRBD1; clone_size: .; v_call: TRBV11-3; cdr3_nt: TGTGCCAGCAGCCGGACAGGCGGCGAGCAGTACTTC; cdr3_aa: CASSRTGGEQYF
j_call: TRBJ2-7; cdr3_length: 15; d_call: .; clone_size: .; v_call: TRBV6-1; cdr3_nt: TGTGCCAGCAGTGAACAAGGGGCCCGAGACTACGAGCAGTACTTC; cdr3_aa: CASSEQGARDYEQYF
j_call: TRBJ2-7; cdr3_length: 15; d_call: TRBD1; clone_size: .; v_call: TRBV7-6; cdr3_nt: TGTGCCAGCAGCGTCCCGGGACAGGGCCTAAGGGAGCAGTACTTC; cdr3_aa: CASSVPGQGLREQYF
j_call: TRBJ1-5; cdr3_length: 14; d_call: .; clone_size: few; v_call: TRBV2; cdr3_nt: TGTGCCAGCGGCGAATGGCAGGTCAATCAGCCCCAGCATTTT; cdr3_aa: CASGEWQVNQPQHF
j_call: TRBJ2-1; cdr3_length: 14; d_call: TRBD2; clone_size: .; v_call: TRBV2; cdr3_nt: TGTGCCAGCAGTGTTATGGGAGGGCCAAATGAGCAGTTCTTC; cdr3_aa: CASSVMGGPNEQFF
j_call: TRBJ1-1; cdr3_length: 11; d_call: .; clone_size: few; v_call: TRBV20-1; cdr3_nt: TGCAGTGCTAGGCAAAACACTGAAGCTTTCTTT; cdr3_aa: CSARQNTEAFF